The clone carrying this T cell receptor beta chain was counted once. The sample belongs to a study of cytomegalovirus exposure and HLA in healthy donors. Researchers ran the PCR with 60 Vbeta and 13 Jbeta primers. Here immunoSEQ multiplex PCR was the method, and the copy in TCRdb shows in-frame clones only, minus some. The repertoire consists of about 250,000 clones, with about 93% occurring once and the leading ten covering 1.7%. This CDR3 has 15 amino acids. The origin of this receptor is a girl aged 2-10 years in good health and CMV-seronegative. This rearrangement joins TRBV12-2 to TRBJ2-7; the table gives TRBD2 as D, unverified against the DNA. TRBV12-2 is reported as a pseudogene. The sample was PBMCs. The CDR3 loop reads CASRHLRVAEYEQYF. In DNA, the CDR3 is TGTGCAAGTCGCCACCTGAGAGTAGCGGAATACGAGCAGTACTTC.